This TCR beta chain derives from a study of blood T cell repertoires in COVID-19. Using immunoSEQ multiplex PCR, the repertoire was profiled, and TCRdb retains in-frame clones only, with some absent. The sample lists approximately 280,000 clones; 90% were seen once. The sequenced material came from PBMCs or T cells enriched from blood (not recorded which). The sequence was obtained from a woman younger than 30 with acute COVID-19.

CDR3 amino acids: CASSMSERTTDTQYF. CDR3 nucleotide sequence: TGTGCCAGTAGTATGTCGGAGCGGACCACAGATACGCAGTATTTT. The chain couples TRBV19 to TRBJ2-3; perhaps TRBD2 as D (5 bases). From germline, CDR1 is LNHDA and CDR2 SQIVND (reference sequence). V was trimmed by 3 bases and J by 2 bases, leaving 12 bases between them. This CDR3 contains 15 residues.